The 21 T cell receptor beta chains given below trace back to one sample, sequenced in a study of T cells after yellow fever vaccination. A single record per CDR3 protein comes from TCRdb applying MiXCR to the 5' RACE reads. The sample comprises hundreds of thousands of distinct CDR3 sequences, 20% to 25% of which are singletons, and about a sixth rests with the top ten. Sequences were derived from PBMCs, sampled roughly 20 days after the first yellow fever vaccination. The receptors shown here come from a man younger than 30 who received the YFV17D yellow fever vaccine.

The chain uses TRBV6-2 or TRBV6-3 and TRBJ1-1, with 8 bases that match TRBD1. Germline CDR1 and CDR2: MNHEY and SVGEGT. The CDR3 covers 14 residues. The V and J ends lost 6 bases and 1 base, in that order; junction bases with no gene match: 4. Written as DNA, the CDR3 is TGTGCCAGCAGCGCGACAGGGGAGAACACTGAAGCTTTCTTT. Encoded protein: CASSATGENTEAFF.

The chain employs TRBV5-4 and TRBJ2-1; no clear D gene. The V and J ends lost 4 bases and 8 bases respectively, with 7 bases between them. CDR3 length equals 11 residues. The germline V gene has CDR1 SGHNT and CDR2 YYREEE (reference sequence). The CDR3 coding sequence is TGTGCCAGCAGCCGCTCCGATGAGCAGTTCTTC. This sequence encodes CASSRSDEQFF. The full variable domain, completed using reference TRBV5-4 and TRBJ2-1, is ETGVTQSPTHLIKTRGQQVTLRCSSQSGHNTVSWYQQALGQGPQFIFQYYREEENGRGNFPPRFSGLQFPNYSSELNVNALELDDSALYLCASSRSDEQFFGPGTRLTVL.

This clonotype was counted only a few times. The rearrangement joins TRBV10-3 to TRBJ2-5; 8 bases match TRBD1. There are 14 residues in the CDR3. With V trimmed by 5 bases and J by 5 bases, 7 bases remained unmatched. Germline V gene data show CDR1 as ENHRY and CDR2 as SYGVKD. The CDR3 protein is CAISKDRGEETQYF. CDR3 nucleotides: TGTGCCATCAGTAAAGACAGGGGTGAGGAGACCCAGTACTTC.

This clonotype appeared a few times. This rearrangement joins TRBV12-5 to TRBJ2-1, with D possibly being TRBD1 (5 bases). The CDR3 runs to 18 residues. Deletions cut 0 bases from V and 3 bases from J, with 18 bases between. Germline V gene sequence: CDR1 LGHNT, CDR2 FRNRAP. Here the CDR3 DNA reads TGTGCTAGTGGTTTGGTATTCTCTCGGCAGGGCAGCTACAATGAGCAGTTCTTC. It codes for CASGLVFSRQGSYNEQFF.

The rearrangement joins TRBV7-3 to TRBJ2-2, with 7 bases lining up with TRBD1. CDR3 length: 15 residues. Germline-derived CDR1 and CDR2 are SGHTA and FQGTGA. V gave up 5 bases and J gave up 3 bases; unmatched junction bases: 6. The CDR3 protein is CASSPTGADTGELFF. CDR3 DNA sequence: TGTGCCAGCAGCCCCACAGGGGCGGACACCGGGGAGCTGTTTTTT. Full variable domain (rest looked up from reference TRBV7-3 and TRBJ2-2): GAGVSQTPSNKVTEKGKYVELRCDPISGHTALYWYRQSLGQGPEFLIYFQGTGAADDSGLPNDRFFAVRPEGSVSTLKIQRTERGDSAVYLCASSPTGADTGELFFGEGSRLTVL.

This clonotype has a handful of counts. This chain links TRBV10-3 with TRBJ2-1; TRBD2 agrees at 7 bases. The trim removed 7 bases at V and 4 bases at J, leaving 7 bases unmatched. The CDR3 length is 14 residues. Germline V gene data show CDR1 as ENHRY and CDR2 as SYGVKD. CDR3 sequence: CAITGSGKYNEQFF. CDR3 bases: TGTGCCATCACCGGAAGCGGGAAGTACAATGAGCAGTTCTTC.

The gene calls are TRBV5-1 and TRBJ1-1, with D unresolved. The CDR3 consists of 14 residues. The germline V and J ends were trimmed by 2 bases and 2 bases, with 10 bases remaining between them. Looked up from germline, CDR1 is SGHRS and CDR2 is YFSETQ. Here the CDR3 reads CASSLPSGNTEAFF. CDR3 DNA: TGCGCCAGCAGCTTACCATCAGGAAACACTGAAGCTTTCTTT.

V and J are TRBV7-9 and TRBJ1-4, with a possible D match to TRBD1 (6 bases). V was pared by 8 bases and J by 4 bases, with 8 bases between. The CDR3 is made up of 12 amino acids. Germline V gives CDR1 SEHNR, CDR2 FQNEAQ (reference sequence). The CDR3 nucleotides read TGTGCCAGCGGGACACTTAATGAAAAACTGTTTTTT. Translating gives CASGTLNEKLFF.

The table lists this clonotype with a few counts. V and J are TRBV5-1 and TRBJ1-2; no reliable D call. The V end lost 0 bases, the J end lost 8 bases, and 11 bases lay between the germline ends. In germline, CDR1 is SGHRS, CDR2 YFSETQ. CDR3 length equals 13 residues. CDR3: CASSLELGNGYTF. The CDR3 DNA reads TGCGCCAGCAGCTTGGAGTTGGGGAACGGCTACACCTTC.

This chain links TRBV20-1 with TRBJ2-7, with 8 bases matching TRBD1. V was pared by 6 bases and J by 3 bases, with 10 bases of the junction left unmatched. CDR3 length: 14 residues. Germline lookup yields CDR1 DFQATT and CDR2 SNEGSKA (reference sequence). CDR3 loop: CSAPSPGGIYEQYF. CDR3 sequence (DNA): TGCAGTGCCCCCAGCCCAGGGGGCATCTACGAGCAGTACTTC.

This chain links TRBV5-5 with TRBJ2-6; D perhaps matches TRBD1 (5 bases). The CDR3 is made up of 16 amino acids. Trimming stripped 0 bases from V and 0 bases from J, with 7 bases between. CDR1 and CDR2 (germline): SGHKS, YYEKEE (reference sequence). The CDR3 loop is CASSLEGVSGANVLTF. Written as DNA, the CDR3 is TGTGCCAGCAGCTTGGAAGGGGTCTCTGGGGCCAACGTCCTGACTTTC.

This clonotype has more than one count but fewer than ten. J is TRBJ2-2 and V is TRBV6-5; D might be TRBD1 (6 bases). CDR1 and CDR2 (germline): MNHEY, SVGAGI. This CDR3 contains 16 residues. With 0 bases removed from V and 1 base from J, the gap between germline ends came to 9 bases. The CDR3 DNA sequence: TGTGCCAGCAGTTACTCGTTGACAGGGAACACCGGGGAGCTGTTTTTT. Residues: CASSYSLTGNTGELFF.

This clonotype was picked up a small number of times. The rearrangement joins TRBV5-1 to TRBJ2-7; D uncertain. V lost 2 bases, J lost 2 bases, and 11 bases lay in between. CDR3 length: 14 residues. In germline, CDR1 is SGHRS, CDR2 YFSETQ. The CDR3 region has the DNA TGCGCCAGCAGCTTAGTGCAGGACCCCTACGAGCAGTACTTC. It encodes CASSLVQDPYEQYF.

This clonotype was found a few times. The gene calls are TRBV5-1 and TRBJ2-7; 8 positions match TRBD1. The ends lost 2 bases at V and 3 bases at J; junction bases unmatched: 10. Germline CDR1 is SGHRS and CDR2 is YFSETQ. There are 16 residues in the CDR3. The CDR3 here is CASSFTGTGELYEQYV. In DNA form, the CDR3 reads TGCGCCAGCAGCTTTACCGGGACAGGAGAACTCTACGAGCAGTACGTC.

The J gene is TRBJ2-3, the V gene TRBV5-1; no clear D. The germline V and J ends were trimmed by 4 bases and 1 base, with 7 bases remaining between them. There are 13 residues in the CDR3. Per germline, CDR1 SGHRS and CDR2 YFSETQ. CDR3 loop: CASSTTGTDTQYF. CDR3 DNA: TGCGCCAGCAGCACCACAGGCACAGATACGCAGTATTTT. Supplemented by reference TRBV5-1 and TRBJ2-3, the full variable domain reads KAGVTQTPRYLIKTRGQQVTLSCSPISGHRSVSWYQQTPGQGLQFLFEYFSETQRNKGNFPGRFSGRQFSNSRSEMNVSTLELGDSALYLCASSTTGTDTQYFGPGTRLTVL.

This clonotype turned up a few times. The chain combines TRBV7-2 with TRBJ2-4, with 8 bases fitting TRBD1. Germline trimming cut 3 bases from V and 6 bases from J; bases unmatched to any gene: 7. Germline V gene lookup returns CDR1 SGHTA and CDR2 FQGNSA. The CDR3 length is 15 residues. CDR3 coding DNA: TGTGCCAGCAGCTTTCTGACAGGGGACAGAAACATTCAGTACTTC. As protein: CASSFLTGDRNIQYF.

This clonotype was seen more than once but under ten times. As DNA, the CDR3 is TGTGCCAGCAGCTTGTCGGGGACAAATCTGGAGACCCAGTACTTC. Protein product: CASSLSGTNLETQYF. This chain connects TRBV7-3 to TRBJ2-5, with a tentative D call TRBD1 (6 bases). Between the trimmed V and J ends, which lost 3 bases and 5 bases, there was a span of 16 bases. CDR1 is SGHTA, CDR2 FQGTGA, per germline. The CDR3 is 15 residues long. Looking up the rest from reference TRBV7-3 and TRBJ2-5 gives the full variable domain: GAGVSQTPSNKVTEKGKYVELRCDPISGHTALYWYRQSLGQGPEFLIYFQGTGAADDSGLPNDRFFAVRPEGSVSTLKIQRTERGDSAVYLCASSLSGTNLETQYFGPGTRLLVL.

The rearrangement joins TRBV7-2 to TRBJ1-1, with D possibly matching TRBD1 (5 bases). CDR1 and CDR2 from the germline V gene are SGHTA and FQGNSA. Deletions cut 3 bases from V and 10 bases from J, with 12 bases between. The CDR3 is 12 residues long. In DNA form, the CDR3 reads TGTGCCAGCAGCTTGGGACCAAACGGAGCTTTCTTT. This translates into CASSLGPNGAFF.

There are a few counts of this clonotype. The gene calls are TRBV12-3 or TRBV12-4 and TRBJ2-5; D gene ambiguous. This CDR3 contains 14 residues. V was shortened by 6 bases and J by 1 base, with 12 bases between the two germline ends. CDR3 coding DNA: TGTGCCAGCAGCAACACTTTCGCCCAAGAGACCCAGTACTTC. This translates into CASSNTFAQETQYF.

This sequence joins TRBV6-2 or TRBV6-3 and TRBJ1-1, with 8 bases lining up with TRBD1. Germline V gene data show CDR1 as MNHEY and CDR2 as SVGEGT. The CDR3 extends over 15 amino acids. Trimming took 10 bases from V and 1 from J; bases not matched to a gene: 11. CDR3 amino acids: CATLDWTGSNTEAFF. The CDR3 bases are TGTGCCACCCTGGATTGGACAGGGTCGAACACTGAAGCTTTCTTT.

This clonotype was seen a handful of times. The V call is TRBV5-1, the J call TRBJ1-1, with 11 positions matching TRBD1. The CDR3 length is 16 residues. The trim removed 0 bases at V and 5 bases at J, leaving 6 bases unmatched. Germline assignment: CDR1 SGHRS and CDR2 YFSETQ. The CDR3 spells CASSLAPGQGVTEAFF. CDR3 nucleotide sequence: TGCGCCAGCAGCTTGGCCCCGGGACAGGGGGTGACTGAAGCTTTCTTT.